The following is a TCR beta chain sequence with its context. This specimen comes from a study of radiotherapy plus CTLA-4 blockade in lung cancer. Libraries were prepared by immunoSEQ multiplex PCR; TCRdb keeps only in-frame clonotypes and omits some of them. The data show 85,000 to 90,000 clones, with around 72% seen just once and 11% to 15% held by the top ten. V gave up 0 bases and J gave up 2 bases; unmatched junction bases: 1. Germline CDR1 reads MNHEY; CDR2 reads SVGAGI. This CDR3 contains 15 residues. The specimen comprised peripheral blood, sampled from a patient treated with radiotherapy plus ipilimumab. The TCR comes from a human donor with non-small cell lung cancer that progressed on radiotherapy plus ipilimumab. The chain carries TRBV6-5 and TRBJ2-3; 8 bases are shared with TRBD1. The CDR3 here is CASSYSDRATDTQYF. CDR3 nucleotide sequence: TGTGCCAGCAGTTACTCGGACAGGGCCACAGATACGCAGTATTTT.